This entry lists 17 T cell receptor beta chains sequenced from one sample in a study of blood T cell repertoires in COVID-19. The method was immunoSEQ multiplex PCR; TCRdb's version includes in-frame clones alone and lacks a portion of them. The sample records over 100,000 clones, 75% to 95% being singletons. Material for sequencing was peripheral blood. The receptors here all came from a man aged 18 to 30 with acute or convalescent COVID-19.

The chain uses TRBV18 and TRBJ2-2, with 8 bases matching TRBD1. The junction had 6 bases not matched to a gene; V was cut back by 3 bases and J by 6 bases. The CDR3 contains 15 residues. Germline V gene sequence: CDR1 KGHSH, CDR2 LQKENI. The DNA of the CDR3 is TGTGCCAGCTCACCTCAACAGGGGGACGCCGGGGAGCTGTTTTTT. Translated: CASSPQQGDAGELFF.

In its sample, this clone was seen once. This may come from a read error, since a much larger clone is one base off. V is TRBV11-2 and J is TRBJ1-2; D is perhaps TRBD1 (6 bases). Germline V gene data show CDR1 as SGHAT and CDR2 as FQNNGV. The CDR3 has 13 amino acids. Trimming stripped 1 base from V and 6 bases from J, with 9 bases between. The CDR3 sequence is CASSLAGVDGYTF. The DNA for the CDR3 is TGTGCCAGCAGCTTAGCAGGGGTTGATGGCTACACCTTC.

The sample holds one count of this clone. This chain uses TRBV24-1 with TRBJ2-1; D is perhaps TRBD2 (5 bases). The CDR3 runs 15 residues. V was clipped by 3 bases and J by 4 bases, with 12 bases between them. Germline CDR1 reads KGHDR; CDR2 reads SFDVKD. The CDR3 DNA sequence: TGTGCCACCAGTGATGAGGGCGAACGGTACAATGAGCAGTTCTTC. As protein: CATSDEGERYNEQFF.

This chain connects TRBV5-6 to TRBJ2-7, with 9 bases aligning to TRBD2. CDR1 is SGHDT, CDR2 YYEEEE, per germline. The CDR3 has 15 amino acids. Trimming took 0 bases from V and 3 from J; bases not matched to a gene: 4. The CDR3 loop is CASSLGLAGIYEQYF. The CDR3 nucleotides read TGTGCCAGCAGCTTGGGGCTAGCGGGGATCTACGAGCAGTACTTC. Filled out from reference TRBV5-6 and TRBJ2-7, the complete variable domain reads DAGVTQSPTHLIKTRGQQVTLRCSPKSGHDTVSWYQQALGQGPQFIFQYYEEEERQRGNFPDRFSGHQFPNYSSELNVNALLLGDSALYLCASSLGLAGIYEQYFGPGTRLTVT.

On this clone itself: The same CDR3 arises from other DNA sequences in this sample as well. The chain employs TRBV7-9 and TRBJ2-1; D is uncertain. Germline V lookup: CDR1 SEHNR, CDR2 FQNEAQ (reference sequence). The V gene lost 1 base and the J gene lost 4 bases, with 5 bases spanning the gap. This CDR3 comprises 13 residues. Here the CDR3 reads CASSLGQYNEQFF. The CDR3 nucleotides are TGTGCCAGCAGCTTAGGTCAGTACAATGAGCAGTTCTTC. Using reference TRBV7-9 and TRBJ2-1 for the parts outside the CDR3, the full variable domain is DTGVSQNPRHKITKRGQNVTFRCDPISEHNRLYWYRQTLGQGPEFLTYFQNEAQLEKSRLLSDRFSAERPKGSFSTLEIQRTEQGDSAMYLCASSLGQYNEQFFGPGTRLTVL.

This clone was seen only once. The gene calls are TRBV6-6 and TRBJ1-2; TRBD1 aligns across 8 bases. Germline V gene data show CDR1 as MNHNY and CDR2 as SVGAGI (reference sequence). The CDR3 length is 14 residues. V lost 8 bases, J lost 2 bases, and 7 bases stayed unmatched. The CDR3 DNA reads as TGTGCCAGCCAACCCGGACAGGGCAACTATGGCTACACCTTC. Its protein is CASQPGQGNYGYTF.

This chain joins TRBV7-8 and TRBJ2-1; 10 positions agree with TRBD1. CDR3 length: 17 residues. CDR1 is SGHVS, CDR2 FQNEAQ, per germline. V shed 1 base and J 10 bases; nucleotides not matched to a gene: 13. The chain's CDR3 is CASSLVLGLTGGAEQFF. The CDR3 nucleotides are TGTGCCAGCAGCTTAGTCTTAGGGCTGACAGGGGGCGCAGAGCAGTTCTTC.

The V gene is TRBV28, the J gene TRBJ1-1, with D perhaps matching TRBD1 (6 bases). The CDR3 is made up of 15 amino acids. The V end was cut by 7 bases, the J end by 1 base, with 16 bases between. Germline lookup yields CDR1 MDHEN and CDR2 SYDVKM. The CDR3, as DNA: TGTGCCAGCACCACTAACAGGGTTTGGAACACTGAAGCTTTCTTT. Its protein product is CASTTNRVWNTEAFF.

This clone has only a few counts. V usage is TRBV25-1 and J usage is TRBJ1-6; no definite D call. Germline V gives CDR1 MGHDK, CDR2 SYGVNS. This CDR3 has 16 residues. Trimming pared 4 bases from V and 10 bases from J, leaving 20 bases between. The CDR3 DNA reads TGTGCCAGCAGTGCCCCGGTGGGTGCTGGGAGATCACCCCTCCACTTT. Protein sequence: CASSAPVGAGRSPLHF.

A single count supports this clone. The chain uses TRBV5-7 and TRBJ2-4, with D perhaps matching TRBD1 (6 bases). TRBV5-7 counts as an open reading frame of uncertain function. The CDR3 loop spans 15 amino acids. Deletions cut 3 bases from V and 1 base from J, with 11 bases between. CDR3 coding DNA: TGTGCCAGCAGCTACAGGGAAGGGGCCAAAAACATTCAGTACTTC. Translation gives CASSYREGAKNIQYF.

The CDR3 bases are TGTGCCAGCAGCCTCTCAGGGTTCGATGAAAAACTGTTTTTT. Amino acid sequence: CASSLSGFDEKLFF. V is TRBV7-9 and J is TRBJ1-4, with D maybe TRBD1 (5 bases). CDR3 size: 14 residues. With 5 bases removed from V and 6 bases from J, the gap between germline ends came to 13 bases. Germline assignment: CDR1 SEHNR and CDR2 FQNEAQ (reference sequence).

In the case of this clone: This sample includes further DNA sequences coding for the same CDR3. The chain joins TRBV5-1 to TRBJ2-1; 7 bases are shared with TRBD1. The CDR3 totals 15 residues. V dropped 0 bases and J dropped 4; count of bases not matched to a gene: 4. The germline gives CDR1 SGHRS, CDR2 YFSETQ. CDR3 sequence reads: CASSLGQGPYNEQFF. CDR3 sequence (DNA): TGCGCCAGCAGCTTGGGACAGGGCCCTTACAATGAGCAGTTCTTC.

The chain links TRBV5-1 to TRBJ2-3; possible D gene TRBD1, 6 bases. Trimming shortened V by 5 bases and J by 0 bases, and 10 bases separated the two germline ends. The germline CDR1 and CDR2 sequences are SGHRS and YFSETQ. The CDR3 loop spans 14 amino acids. The CDR3 DNA reads TGCGCCAGCAGGACAGGAGATAGCACAGATACGCAGTATTTT. It is translated as CASRTGDSTDTQYF. Filled out from reference TRBV5-1 and TRBJ2-3, the complete variable domain reads KAGVTQTPRYLIKTRGQQVTLSCSPISGHRSVSWYQQTPGQGLQFLFEYFSETQRNKGNFPGRFSGRQFSNSRSEMNVSTLELGDSALYLCASRTGDSTDTQYFGPGTRLTVL.

The chain employs TRBV18 and TRBJ1-1; 8 positions agree with TRBD1. Germline CDR1 and CDR2: KGHSH and LQKENI. CDR3 length equals 14 residues. V was pared by 3 bases and J by 3 bases, with 3 bases of the junction left unmatched. The CDR3 region has the DNA TGTGCCAGCTCACCCACAGGGGGAGACACTGAAGCTTTCTTT. This codes for CASSPTGGDTEAFF.

The V and J genes are TRBV24-1 and TRBJ2-1; D call uncertain. The V end was cut by 5 bases, the J end by 8 bases, with 6 bases between. CDR3 length: 11 amino acids. Germline V CDR1 and CDR2: KGHDR, SFDVKD. The CDR3 coding sequence is TGTGCCACCAGTGTATTCGATGAGCAGTTCTTC. The encoded protein is CATSVFDEQFF.

The sample holds a few counts of this clone. The chain is built from TRBV11-2 and TRBJ2-1; no reliable D call. This CDR3 has 13 residues. CDR1 SGHAT and CDR2 FQNNGV come from the germline V gene. The ends were cut back, 3 bases at V and 6 bases at J, with 9 bases in the middle. The CDR3 reads CASSFYMVNEQFF. CDR3 in DNA: TGTGCCAGCAGCTTTTACATGGTCAATGAGCAGTTCTTC. The full variable domain, in which reference TRBV11-2 and TRBJ2-1 provide the parts outside the CDR3, is EAGVAQSPRYKIIEKRQSVAFWCNPISGHATLYWYQQILGQGPKLLIQFQNNGVVDDSQLPKDRFSAERLKGVDSTLKIQPAKLEDSAVYLCASSFYMVNEQFFGPGTRLTVL.

The chain links TRBV19 to TRBJ2-1, with 7 bases that match TRBD1. The CDR3 totals 17 residues. V gave up 4 bases and J gave up 9 bases; unmatched junction bases: 18. Germline-derived CDR1 and CDR2 are LNHDA and SQIVND (reference sequence). CDR3 in amino acids: CASSNRQGDPTRGEQFF. Written as DNA, the CDR3 is TGTGCCAGTAGTAATAGACAGGGTGATCCCACACGTGGTGAGCAGTTCTTC.